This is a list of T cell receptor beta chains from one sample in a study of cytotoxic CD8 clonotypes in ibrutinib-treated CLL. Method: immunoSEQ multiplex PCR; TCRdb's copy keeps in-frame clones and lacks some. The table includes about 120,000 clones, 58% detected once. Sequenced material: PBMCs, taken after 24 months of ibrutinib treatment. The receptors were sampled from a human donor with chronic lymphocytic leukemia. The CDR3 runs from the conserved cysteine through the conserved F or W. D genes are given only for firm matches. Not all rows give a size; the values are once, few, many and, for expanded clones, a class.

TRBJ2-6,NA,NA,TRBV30,TGTGCCTGGAGTACCGGGTCAGGGGCCAACGTCCTGACTTTC,CAWSTGSGANVLTF
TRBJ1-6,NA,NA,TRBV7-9,TGTGCCAGCAGCTTAGACGGGGATTCACCCCTCCACTTT,CASSLDGDSPLHF
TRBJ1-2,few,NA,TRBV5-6,TGTGCCAGCAGCTTGGAGGGCAGAAGCGGTTGGGGCTACACCTTC,CASSLEGRSGWGYTF
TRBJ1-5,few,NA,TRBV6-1,TGTGCCAGCAGTGAAGCGCTTCCCCGGGCCCAGCATTTT,CASSEALPRAQHF
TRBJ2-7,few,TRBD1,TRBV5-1,TGCGCCAGCAGCTTCCACAGGGGGATGGTTGACGAGCAGTACTTC,CASSFHRGMVDEQYF
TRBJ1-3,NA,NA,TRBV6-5,TGTGCCAGCAGTTATCGACAGTACTCTGGAAACACCATATATTTT,CASSYRQYSGNTIYF
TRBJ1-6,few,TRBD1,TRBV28,TGTGCCAGCAGTTCTAACGACAGGGGGTTTCGTAATTCACCCCTCCACTTT,CASSSNDRGFRNSPLHF
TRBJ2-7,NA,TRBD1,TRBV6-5,TGTGCCAGCAGACTTCACAGGGGGCAGGGGTACGAGCAGTACTTC,CASRLHRGQGYEQYF
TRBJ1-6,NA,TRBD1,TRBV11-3,TGTGCCAGCAGCCTCAGACAGGGAAGGAATTCACCCCTCCACTTT,CASSLRQGRNSPLHF
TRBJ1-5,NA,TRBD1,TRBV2,TGTGCCAGCAGGCCAAGGACAGGGGAGGTTATCGGTCAGCCCCAGCATTTT,CASRPRTGEVIGQPQHF
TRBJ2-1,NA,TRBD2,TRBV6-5,TGTGCCAGCAGACTTAGCGGGGGGGCCAACAATGAGCAGTTCTTC,CASRLSGGANNEQFF
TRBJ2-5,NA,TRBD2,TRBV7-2,TGTGCCAGCAGCTTAGCGCCCGGACTAGCGGGGGGACTCGAAGAGACCCAGTACTTC,CASSLAPGLAGGLEETQYF
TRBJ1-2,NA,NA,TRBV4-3,TGCGCCAGCAGCCAAGATCGGGGATATTCCGTCTATGGCTACACCTTC,CASSQDRGYSVYGYTF
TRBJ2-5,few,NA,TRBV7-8,TGTGCCAGCAGCTTAGTCGGGGGCCACCAAGAGACCCAGTACTTC,CASSLVGGHQETQYF
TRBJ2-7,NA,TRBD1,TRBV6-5,TGTGCCAGCAGCAGGGGGTACAGCCCCTACGAGCAGTACTTC,CASSRGYSPYEQYF
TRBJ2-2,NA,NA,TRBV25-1,TGTGCCAGCAGTGGGCAGCCCTTCACCGGGGAGCTGTTTTTT,CASSGQPFTGELFF
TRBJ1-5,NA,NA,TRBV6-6,TGTGCCACCGGGGTCAATCAGCCCCAGCATTTT,CATGVNQPQHF
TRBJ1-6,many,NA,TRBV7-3,TGTGCCAGCAGCTTAGGATCTGGGGGCCCACACTCACCCCTCCACTTT,CASSLGSGGPHSPLHF
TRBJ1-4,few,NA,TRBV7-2,TGTGCCAGCAGCCCCTCAGGGAGGTTTGGTGAAAAACTGTTTTTT,CASSPSGRFGEKLFF
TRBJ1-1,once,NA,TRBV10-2,TGCGCCAGCAGTCCTATAAACTTGAACACTGAAGCTTTCTTT,CASSPINLNTEAFF
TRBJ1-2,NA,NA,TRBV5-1,TGCGCCAGCAGCTTGGAGACGGTGGGCTACACCTTC,CASSLETVGYTF
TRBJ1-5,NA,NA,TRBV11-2,TGTGCCAGCAGCGCCGGGAGTAATCAGCCCCAGCATTTT,CASSAGSNQPQHF
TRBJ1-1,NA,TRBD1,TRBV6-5,TGTGCCAGCAGCGTTCGCACAGGGGTGAACACTGAAGCTTTCTTT,CASSVRTGVNTEAFF
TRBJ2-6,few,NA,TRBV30,TGTGCCTGGGACACTCAAGGGGCCAACGTCCTGACTTTC,CAWDTQGANVLTF
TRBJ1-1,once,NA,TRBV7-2,TGTGCCAGCAGCCAAGTCCAGGGGATAGGAGCTTTCTTT,CASSQVQGIGAFF
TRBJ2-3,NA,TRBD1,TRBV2,TGTGCCAGCAGGACAGGGGGGAACACAGATACGCAGTATTTT,CASRTGGNTDTQYF
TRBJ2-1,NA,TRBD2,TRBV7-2,TGTGCCAGCAGCGCACTAGCGGGGTCTTACAATGAGCAGTTCTTC,CASSALAGSYNEQFF
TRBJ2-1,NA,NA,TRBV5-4,TGTGCCAGCAGCCGGGGGGCCTCACGCAATGAGCAGTTCTTC,CASSRGASRNEQFF
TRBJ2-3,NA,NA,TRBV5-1,TGCGCCAGCAATGACGGAGATACGCAGTATTTT,CASNDGDTQYF
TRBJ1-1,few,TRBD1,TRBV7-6,TGTGCCAGCAGCTTAGTGCCGGGACAGGCCTTATCGAACACTGAAGCTTTCTTT,CASSLVPGQALSNTEAFF
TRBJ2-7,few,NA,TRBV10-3,TGTGCCATCAGTGAGTCCTCCAGGGGATACGAGCAGTACTTC,CAISESSRGYEQYF
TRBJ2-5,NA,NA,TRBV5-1,TGCGCCAGCGGGCAGCAAGAGACCCAGTACTTC,CASGQQETQYF
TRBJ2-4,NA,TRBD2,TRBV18,TGTGCCAGCTCACCCCTCGGGGGGGGCAAAAACATTCAGTACTTC,CASSPLGGGKNIQYF
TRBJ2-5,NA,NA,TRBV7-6,TGTGCCAGCAGCTTCTCTGGGAGAGAGGTTGGCGAGACCCAGTACTTC,CASSFSGREVGETQYF
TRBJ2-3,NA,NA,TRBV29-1,TGCAGCGTTGAATCGCCGCTAGTGAGGGTCAGCACAGATACGCAGTATTTT,CSVESPLVRVSTDTQYF
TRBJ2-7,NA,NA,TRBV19,TGTGCCAGTAGTATCCTGGGGAGGAACTACGAGCAGTACTTC,CASSILGRNYEQYF
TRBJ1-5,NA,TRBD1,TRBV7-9,TGTGCCAGCAGCTCCTTGCCCGCGACAGGGAATAGCAATCAGCCCCAGCATTTT,CASSSLPATGNSNQPQHF
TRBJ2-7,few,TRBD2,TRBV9,TGTGCCAGCAGCCCCCAAACTGGACTAGCGGGGGTAATGTACGAGCAGTACTTC,CASSPQTGLAGVMYEQYF
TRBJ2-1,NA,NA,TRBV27,TGTGCCAGCAGTTCTCTCGGGACTCACCATGAGCAGTTCTTC,CASSSLGTHHEQFF
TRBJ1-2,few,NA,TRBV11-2,TGTGCCAGCAGCCGGGGAGAGGGTTTGAACTATGGCTACACCTTC,CASSRGEGLNYGYTF
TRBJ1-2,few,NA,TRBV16,TGTGCCAGCAGCCAATGGGGGGGCGCTTCCTATGGCTACACCTTC,CASSQWGGASYGYTF
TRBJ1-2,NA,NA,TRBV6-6,TGTGCCAGCAGCTCCAGCTATGGCTACACCTTC,CASSSSYGYTF
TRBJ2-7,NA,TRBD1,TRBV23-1,TGCGCCAGCCGGGAAACAGGGGGCGCCACCTACGAGCAGTACTTC,CASRETGGATYEQYF